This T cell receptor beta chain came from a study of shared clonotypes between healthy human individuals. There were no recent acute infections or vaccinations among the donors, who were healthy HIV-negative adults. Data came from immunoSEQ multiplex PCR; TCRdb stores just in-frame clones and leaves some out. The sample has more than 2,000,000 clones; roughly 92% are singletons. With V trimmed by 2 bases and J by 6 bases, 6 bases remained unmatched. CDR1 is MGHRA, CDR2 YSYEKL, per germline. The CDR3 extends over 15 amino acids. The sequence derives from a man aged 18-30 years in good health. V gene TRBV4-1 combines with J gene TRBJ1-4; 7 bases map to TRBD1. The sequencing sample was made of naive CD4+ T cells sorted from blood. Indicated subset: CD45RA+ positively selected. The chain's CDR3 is CASSQPDRFDEKLFF. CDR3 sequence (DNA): TGCGCCAGCAGCCAACCGGACAGGTTCGATGAAAAACTGTTTTTT.